Shown below are 11 T cell receptor beta chains from a single sample sequenced in a study of CD8 T cell repertoires and HIV-1 epitope variants. These TCRs' antigens remain unknown. Measured with immunoSEQ multiplex PCR; TCRdb has only the in-frame clones, and not every one. The table shows a few thousand clones, with about three quarters occurring only once. Sequencing was performed on cultured CD8+ T cells derived from PBMCs. All receptors derive from a male donor with HIV.

This chain's CDR3 is CASINLSGQSSGNTIYF. The CDR3 region has the DNA TGTGCCAGCATCAACCTCTCGGGACAGAGTAGTGGAAACACCATATATTTT. The chain employs TRBV2 and TRBJ1-3, with 7 bases matching TRBD1. The CDR3 length is 17 residues. Trimming cost V 7 bases and J 3 bases; bases outside gene matches: 15. The germline CDR1 and CDR2 sequences are SNHLY and FYNNEI.

The V call is TRBV28, the J call TRBJ2-5, with TRBD2 matching 8 bases. Unmatched junction bases numbered 8, after V lost 1 base and J lost 4 bases. CDR3 length equals 16 residues. Germline-derived CDR1 and CDR2 are MDHEN and SYDVKM. CDR3: CASSLSDGGVGETQYF. The DNA for the CDR3 is TGTGCCAGCAGTTTATCCGACGGGGGGGTCGGAGAGACCCAGTACTTC. The complete variable domain, with remaining parts taken from reference TRBV28 and TRBJ2-5, reads DVKVTQSSRYLVKRTGEKVFLECVQDMDHENMFWYRQDPGLGLRLIYFSYDVKMKEKGDIPEGYSVSREKKERFSLILESASTNQTSMYLCASSLSDGGVGETQYFGPGTRLLVL.

V gene TRBV5-1 combines with J gene TRBJ1-2; no firm D call. The length of the CDR3 is 15 residues. Deletions cut 5 bases from V and 0 bases from J, with 14 bases between. The germline V gene has CDR1 SGHRS and CDR2 YFSETQ. CDR3 DNA sequence: TGCGCCAGCAGTTCTACGCCAGGTTCTAACTATGGCTACACCTTC. Amino acids: CASSSTPGSNYGYTF.

The table lists this clone with a count of one. The rearrangement uses TRBV5-5 and TRBJ1-5; D unresolved. V lost 2 bases and J 0 bases, leaving 9 bases between the germline ends. The germline CDR1 and CDR2 sequences are SGHKS and YYEKEE (reference sequence). The CDR3 contains 15 residues. This CDR3 reads CASSFSDASNQPQHF. The CDR3 DNA sequence: TGTGCCAGCAGCTTCTCGGACGCTAGCAATCAGCCCCAGCATTTT.

V gene TRBV5-6 combines with J gene TRBJ2-1; D not resolved. Trimming took off 0 bases at V and 6 bases at J, with 7 bases between the two ends. Per germline, CDR1 SGHDT and CDR2 YYEEEE. The CDR3 length is 13 residues. The CDR3 coding sequence is TGTGCCAGCAGCTTGGTGCAGGCCAATGAGCAGTTCTTC. As protein: CASSLVQANEQFF.

The chain joins TRBV27 to TRBJ2-5, with 9 bases that match TRBD1. V gave up 4 bases and J gave up 1 base; unmatched junction bases: 4. CDR1 MNHEY and CDR2 SMNVEV come from the germline V gene (reference sequence). The CDR3 runs 15 residues. The CDR3 DNA follows: TGTGCCAGCAGTTCGCGGACAGGGGCCCAAGAGACCCAGTACTTC. Translating it yields CASSSRTGAQETQYF.

This chain uses TRBV27 with TRBJ2-5, with 7 positions matching TRBD2. The CDR3 has 17 amino acids. Germline CDR1 is MNHEY and CDR2 is SMNVEV (reference sequence). The trim removed 4 bases at V and 2 bases at J, leaving 13 bases unmatched. The CDR3 protein is CASSSLGEGEGQETQYF. The CDR3 bases are TGTGCCAGCAGTTCTCTGGGGGAGGGAGAGGGGCAAGAGACCCAGTACTTC.

This chain connects TRBV5-6 to TRBJ1-2, with TRBD1 as a possible D gene (5 bases). Germline V gene data show CDR1 as SGHDT and CDR2 as YYEEEE. V dropped 6 bases and J dropped 3 bases, with 18 bases sitting between them. The CDR3 is 15 amino acids. In DNA, the CDR3 is TGTGCCAGCACCACGGGAGGCGGGGGGTACTATGGCTACACCTTC. Translation: CASTTGGGGYYGYTF.

This clone was detected a few times. J is TRBJ2-7 and V is TRBV7-2; TRBD1 matches at 9 bases. The junction had 5 bases not matched to a gene; V was cut back by 5 bases and J by 3 bases. Germline V CDR1 and CDR2: SGHTA, FQGNSA. There are 14 residues in the CDR3. The CDR3 bases are TGTGCCAGCAGCCCGGACAGGGGAAGCTACGAGCAGTACTTC. Translation gives CASSPDRGSYEQYF. Variable domain in full (rest from reference TRBV7-2 and TRBJ2-7): GAGVSQSPSNKVTEKGKDVELRCDPISGHTALYWYRQSLGQGLEFLIYFQGNSAPDKSGLPSDRFSAERTGGSVSTLTIQRTQQEDSAVYLCASSPDRGSYEQYFGPGTRLTVT.

The chain couples TRBV2 to TRBJ1-2; D perhaps matches TRBD1 (6 bases). CDR1 and CDR2 from the germline V gene are SNHLY and FYNNEI. The CDR3 loop spans 13 amino acids. V was clipped by 4 bases and J by 8 bases, with 14 bases between them. DNA of the CDR3: TGTGCCAGCAGTGCCTGGGGGACAAGCGGCTACACCTTC. Protein product: CASSAWGTSGYTF.

The chain links TRBV6-5 to TRBJ2-1; 7 nucleotides match TRBD2. Losses at the gene ends were 2 bases for V and 7 bases for J; bases not matched to a gene: 11. The CDR3 length is 16 residues. Germline CDR1 MNHEY, CDR2 SVGAGI. CDR3 nucleotide sequence: TGTGCCAGCAGTTACACCCCGAGCGGGGCTAAGAATGAGCAGTTCTTC. This translates into CASSYTPSGAKNEQFF.